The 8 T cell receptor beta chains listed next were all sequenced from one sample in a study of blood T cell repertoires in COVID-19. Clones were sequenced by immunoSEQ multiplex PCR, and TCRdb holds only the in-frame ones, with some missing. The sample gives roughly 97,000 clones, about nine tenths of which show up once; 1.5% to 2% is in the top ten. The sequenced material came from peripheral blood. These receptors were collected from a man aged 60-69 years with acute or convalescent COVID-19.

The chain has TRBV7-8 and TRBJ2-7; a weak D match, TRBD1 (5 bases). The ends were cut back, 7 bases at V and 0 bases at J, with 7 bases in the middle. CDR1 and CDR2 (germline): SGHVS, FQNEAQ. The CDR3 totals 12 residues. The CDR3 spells CASTTDSYEQYV. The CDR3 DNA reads TGTGCCAGCACGACAGACTCCTACGAGCAGTACGTC.

The CDR3 loop is CASSYQPSSGNTIYF. The CDR3 nucleotides read TGTGCCAGCAGTTATCAACCCAGTTCTGGAAACACCATATATTTT. The chain combines TRBV6-5 with TRBJ1-3; D call uncertain. CDR3 length: 15 residues. From germline, CDR1 is MNHEY and CDR2 SVGAGI. V was pared by 3 bases and J by 1 base, with 10 bases between.

The CDR3 protein is CASSPRQGRDGNTIYF. In nucleotides, the CDR3 is TGTGCCAGCTCACCTCGACAGGGTAGGGACGGAAACACCATATATTTT. This chain connects TRBV18 to TRBJ1-3, with TRBD1 identical over 7 bases. CDR3 length: 16 amino acids. The V and J ends lost 3 bases and 4 bases, in that order; junction bases with no gene match: 9. Germline loops: CDR1 KGHSH, CDR2 LQKENI.

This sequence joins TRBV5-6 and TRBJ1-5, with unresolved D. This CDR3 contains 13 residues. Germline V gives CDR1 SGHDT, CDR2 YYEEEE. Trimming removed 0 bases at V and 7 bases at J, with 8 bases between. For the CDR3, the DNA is TGTGCCAGCAGCTTGGGGGTCGGGCAGCCCCAGCATTTT. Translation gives CASSLGVGQPQHF.

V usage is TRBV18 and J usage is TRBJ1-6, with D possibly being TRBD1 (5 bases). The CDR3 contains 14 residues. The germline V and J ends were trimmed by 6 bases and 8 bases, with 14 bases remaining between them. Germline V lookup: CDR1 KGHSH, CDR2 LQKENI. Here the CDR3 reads CASSRGGVDSPLHF. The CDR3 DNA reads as TGTGCCAGCTCCCGGGGAGGGGTGGATTCACCCCTCCACTTT.

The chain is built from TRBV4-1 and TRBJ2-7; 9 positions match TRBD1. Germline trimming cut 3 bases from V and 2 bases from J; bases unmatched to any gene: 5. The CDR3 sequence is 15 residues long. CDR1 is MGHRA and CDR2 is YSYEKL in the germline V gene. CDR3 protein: CASSQGQGGTYEQYF. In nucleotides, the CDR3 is TGCGCCAGCAGCCAGGGACAGGGTGGAACCTACGAGCAGTACTTC.

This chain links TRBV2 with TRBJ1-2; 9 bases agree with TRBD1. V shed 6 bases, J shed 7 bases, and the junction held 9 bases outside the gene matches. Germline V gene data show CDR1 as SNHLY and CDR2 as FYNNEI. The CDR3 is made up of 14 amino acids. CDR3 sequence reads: CASREQGAQSGYTF. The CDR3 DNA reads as TGTGCCAGCAGGGAACAGGGGGCGCAGAGTGGCTACACCTTC.

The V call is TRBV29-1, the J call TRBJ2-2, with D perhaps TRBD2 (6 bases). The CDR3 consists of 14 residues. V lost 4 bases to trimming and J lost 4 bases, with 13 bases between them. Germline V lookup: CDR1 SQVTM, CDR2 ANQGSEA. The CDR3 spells CSVGRGEGTGELFF. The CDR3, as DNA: TGCAGCGTTGGGAGGGGTGAGGGCACCGGGGAGCTGTTTTTT.